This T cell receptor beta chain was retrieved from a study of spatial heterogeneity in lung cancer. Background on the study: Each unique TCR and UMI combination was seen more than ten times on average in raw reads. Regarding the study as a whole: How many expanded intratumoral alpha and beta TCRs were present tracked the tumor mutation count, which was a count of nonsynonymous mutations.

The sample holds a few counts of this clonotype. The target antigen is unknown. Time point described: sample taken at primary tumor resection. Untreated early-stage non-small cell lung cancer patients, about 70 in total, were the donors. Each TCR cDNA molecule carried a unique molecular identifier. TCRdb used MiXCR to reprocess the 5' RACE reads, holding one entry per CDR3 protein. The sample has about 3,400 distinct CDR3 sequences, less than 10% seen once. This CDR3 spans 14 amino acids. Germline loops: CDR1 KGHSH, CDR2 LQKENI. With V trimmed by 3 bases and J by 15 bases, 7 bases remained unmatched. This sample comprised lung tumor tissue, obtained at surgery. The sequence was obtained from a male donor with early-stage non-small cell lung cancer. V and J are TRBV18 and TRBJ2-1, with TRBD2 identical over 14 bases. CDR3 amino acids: CASSPGLAGASSFF. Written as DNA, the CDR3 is TGTGCCAGCTCACCGGGACTAGCGGGAGCATCTTCGTTCTTC.